This T cell receptor beta chain was sequenced for a study of blood T cell repertoires in COVID-19. Trimming removed 3 bases from V and 8 bases from J, with 10 bases in between. This CDR3 region has 13 residues. CDR1 is LNHNV, CDR2 YYDKDF, per germline (reference sequence). This table comes from immunoSEQ multiplex PCR, and its TCRdb copy is limited to in-frame clones, with some not included. The data show some 230,000 clones, just under 85% seen once. The sequenced material came from PBMCs or T cells enriched from blood (not recorded which). This TCR came from a man aged 35 to 55 who had recovered from COVID-19. This rearrangement joins TRBV15 to TRBJ1-4, with D maybe TRBD1 (5 bases). The CDR3 loop reads CATSSRQFEKLFF. The DNA for the CDR3 is TGTGCCACCAGCAGCCGACAGTTCGAAAAACTGTTTTTT.